The clone carrying this T cell receptor beta chain was picked up many times. The antigen is not known. This specimen belongs to a study of regulatory T cells in long-lasting Graves disease. Study context: The criterion for persistent Graves' disease was over 5 years of antithyroid drugs with positive TSH receptor antibodies. Notes on the study in general: New patients shared some 970 public clonotypes, fewer than the approximately 3,000 shared by persistent patients. Owing to a sample size that was small, accuracy may have been reduced.

Arm-PCR of CDR3 regions and iRepertoire HTBI primers were used to build TCR beta libraries. As processed by the authors: Analysis of the samples identified around 64 TRBV and 12 to 15 TRBJ segments. One entry per CDR3 protein, called by TCRdb with MiXCR from the multiplex PCR reads. TCRdb assigned the V and J calls; the authors' analysis was not used. The data show approximately 400,000 distinct CDR3 sequences, around a quarter seen once. Looked up from germline, CDR1 is MDHEN and CDR2 is SYDVKM. The CDR3 totals 11 residues. V gave up 6 bases and J gave up 7 bases, with 9 bases separating them. The time point: persistent/refractory GD, antithyroid drugs over 5 years with positive TRAb. RNA extracted from PBMCs served as the sequencing template.

The gene calls are TRBV28 and TRBJ1-1, with D perhaps matching TRBD1 (5 bases). The sample here was peripheral blood mononuclear cells (PBMCs), taken when the disease was refractory, from a patient treated with antithyroid drugs. The source of this sequence is a female donor with Graves disease. The CDR3 sequence is CASREGVEAFF. CDR3 nucleotides: TGTGCCAGCAGGGAAGGGGTTGAAGCTTTCTTT.